Presented here are 21 T cell receptor beta chains from one specimen sequenced in a study of cytomegalovirus exposure and HLA in healthy donors (dated by TCRdb to the late 2010s). The method behind the library was the immunoSEQ multiplex PCR assay. A mixture of 60 forward primers for TCR Vbeta segments and 13 reverse primers for TCR Jbeta segments was used in the multiplex PCR. The table was pulled from immuneACCESS by TCRdb, which kept in-frame rearrangements only. Such tables lose some clones; where checked, under half of the loss comes from unresolved V genes, and the rest has no known cause. This sample has roughly 200,000 clones in its table, and under 9.5% of those were observed once. The top ten hold 1% to 1.5% of the sample. Sequencing used PBMCs. Receptors originate from a woman in her twenties or thirties in good health and CMV-seropositive.

The chain employs TRBV12-5 and TRBJ2-6, with 7 bases aligning to TRBD1. The CDR3 totals 18 residues. The junction had 6 bases not matched to a gene; V was cut back by 1 base and J by 0 bases. Germline CDR1 LGHNT, CDR2 FRNRAP. DNA for the CDR3: TGTGCTAGTGGTTTGGGGTTTCGGGACAGCTCTGGGGCCAACGTCCTGACTTTC. Translating it yields CASGLGFRDSSGANVLTF. Complete variable domain (other parts from reference TRBV12-5 and TRBJ2-6): DARVTQTPRHKVTEMGQEVTMRCQPILGHNTVFWYRQTMMQGLELLAYFRNRAPLDDSGMPKDRFSAEMPDATLATLKIQPSEPRDSAVYFCASGLGFRDSSGANVLTFGAGSRLTVL.

On this clone itself: At one boundary the junction diverges from the germline segment, which might be a read error. This chain connects TRBV6-1 to TRBJ2-7; possibly TRBD2 for D (6 bases). The germline V gene has CDR1 MNHNS and CDR2 SASEGT. The CDR3 length is 11 residues. CDR3 in DNA: TGTGCCAGCGGTGAAGGGACTGCCTGGTACTTC. Translated: CASGEGTAWYF.

The gene calls are TRBV9 and TRBJ1-2; D not certain. V shed 0 bases and J shed 4 bases, with 7 bases lying between them. Per germline, CDR1 SGDLS and CDR2 YYNGEE. The CDR3 contains 13 residues. CDR3 sequence reads: CASSVERAYGYTF. CDR3 DNA sequence: TGTGCCAGCAGCGTAGAAAGAGCCTATGGCTACACCTTC.

The rearrangement links TRBV2 to TRBJ1-4; a weak D match, TRBD1 (5 bases). Germline assignment: CDR1 SNHLY and CDR2 FYNNEI. CDR3 length equals 15 residues. V lost 8 bases and J 0 bases, leaving 13 bases between the germline ends. The CDR3 bases are TGTGCCAGCCTAGGGACTTATGCAACTAATGAAAAACTGTTTTTT. Translating gives CASLGTYATNEKLFF. The full variable domain, completed using reference TRBV2 and TRBJ1-4, is EPEVTQTPSHQVTQMGQEVILRCVPISNHLYFYWYRQILGQKVEFLVSFYNNEISEKSEIFDDQFSVERPDGSNFTLKIRSTKLEDSAMYFCASLGTYATNEKLFFGSGTQLSVL.

The chain couples TRBV6-1 to TRBJ2-7; D gene unclear. The CDR3 is 15 amino acids. Between the trimmed V and J ends, which lost 6 bases and 0 bases, there was a span of 15 bases. Germline CDR1 MNHNS, CDR2 SASEGT. The CDR3 coding sequence is TGTGCCAGCAGCCCACCTTACCGTAGCTCCTACGAGCAGTACTTC. Translating gives CASSPPYRSSYEQYF.

The chain recombines TRBV2 with TRBJ2-7, with 8 bases identical to TRBD2. Losses at the gene ends were 0 bases for V and 2 bases for J; bases not matched to a gene: 3. Germline CDR1 reads SNHLY; CDR2 reads FYNNEI. The CDR3 is 15 residues long. CDR3 nucleotides: TGTGCCAGCAGTGAAGCAGGTAGCGGGACCTACGAGCAGTACTTC. Protein: CASSEAGSGTYEQYF.

A few counts support this clone. V gene TRBV27 combines with J gene TRBJ1-5; TRBD1 aligns across 7 bases. V shed 3 bases and J 7 bases; nucleotides not matched to a gene: 3. Germline values: CDR1 MNHEY, CDR2 SMNVEV (reference sequence). The CDR3 loop spans 13 amino acids. The CDR3 protein is CASSFTGEQPQHF. The DNA of the CDR3 is TGTGCCAGCAGTTTTACAGGGGAACAGCCCCAGCATTTT.

This clone was seen just once. This chain links TRBV29-1 with TRBJ1-1; possible D gene TRBD1, 6 bases. CDR1 is SQVTM, CDR2 ANQGSEA, per germline. The CDR3 has 12 amino acids. CDR3 DNA: TGCAGAGTGGGGGCTGAGGACACTGAAGCTTTCTTT. Residues: CRVGAEDTEAFF.

This clone came up a few times. The gene calls are TRBV7-6 and TRBJ2-1, with a possible D match to TRBD2 (6 bases). This CDR3 has 14 amino acids. Germline values: CDR1 SGHVS, CDR2 FNYEAQ. Trimming left V 3 bases short and J 2 bases short, with 8 bases between. The CDR3 spells CASSFAGPYNEQFF. Written as DNA, the CDR3 is TGTGCCAGCAGCTTCGCGGGACCCTACAATGAGCAGTTCTTC. Variable domain in full (rest from reference TRBV7-6 and TRBJ2-1): GAGVSQSPRYKVTKRGQDVALRCDPISGHVSLYWYRQALGQGPEFLTYFNYEAQQDKSGLPNDRFSAERPEGSISTLTIQRTEQRDSAMYRCASSFAGPYNEQFFGPGTRLTVL.

This chain connects TRBV29-1 to TRBJ2-1, with 12 nucleotides matching TRBD2. V gave up 5 bases and J gave up 3 bases; unmatched junction bases: 5. In germline, CDR1 is SQVTM, CDR2 ANQGSEA. This CDR3 spans 15 amino acids. The CDR3 is CSVRLAGAIYNEQFF. As DNA, the CDR3 is TGCAGCGTTAGACTAGCGGGAGCCATCTACAATGAGCAGTTCTTC.

The chain employs TRBV2 and TRBJ2-7; D possibly corresponds to TRBD1 (6 bases). Germline V gene data show CDR1 as SNHLY and CDR2 as FYNNEI. V was cut by 4 bases and J by 2 bases, with 9 bases left in between. The CDR3 covers 13 residues. The CDR3 DNA reads as TGTGCCAGCAGTGCAGGGGTTACCTACGAGCAGTACTTC. Translation: CASSAGVTYEQYF.

The chain combines TRBV5-8 with TRBJ2-7, with TRBD1 matching 7 bases. Trimming cost V 4 bases and J 0 bases; bases outside gene matches: 10. CDR3 length: 16 amino acids. The germline gives CDR1 SGHTS, CDR2 YDEGEE. DNA for the CDR3: TGTGCCAGCAGCAGCTATATGGGACAGAGCTCCTACGAGCAGTACTTC. Protein: CASSSYMGQSSYEQYF. Full variable domain (outside the CDR3, taken from reference TRBV5-8 and TRBJ2-7): EAGVTQSPTHLIKTRGQQATLRCSPISGHTSVYWYQQALGLGLQFLLWYDEGEERNRGNFPPRFSGRQFPNYSSELNVNALELEDSALYLCASSSYMGQSSYEQYFGPGTRLTVT.

This clone was seen a few times. The chain recombines TRBV2 with TRBJ2-6, with TRBD2 matching over 8 bases. J was trimmed by 7 bases and V by 3 bases; bases with no gene match: 2. The CDR3 runs to 14 residues. The V gene's germline CDR1 is SNHLY and CDR2 FYNNEI. CDR3 DNA sequence: TGTGCCAGCAGTGATCGGGGGGGTGCCAACGTCCTGACTTTC. This codes for CASSDRGGANVLTF.

This clone was counted between two and nine times. This chain links TRBV9 with TRBJ2-5; 7 bases are shared with TRBD2. CDR1 is SGDLS and CDR2 is YYNGEE in the germline V gene. The CDR3 spans 16 residues. With 0 bases clipped from V and 2 bases from J, the junction kept 7 bases outside the gene matches. The CDR3 is CASSVEEGRAQETQYF. The CDR3 bases are TGTGCCAGCAGCGTAGAAGAAGGGAGGGCACAAGAGACCCAGTACTTC.

The V and J genes are TRBV7-2 and TRBJ2-7, with 8 bases matching TRBD1. J lost 0 bases, V lost 5 bases, and 6 bases had no gene match. Germline values: CDR1 SGHTA, CDR2 FQGNSA. CDR3 length equals 15 residues. CDR3 nucleotide sequence: TGTGCCAGCAGCACGGACAGGGCGAGCTCCTACGAGCAGTACTTC. This sequence encodes CASSTDRASSYEQYF.

In its sample, this clone was seen a few times. The gene calls are TRBV10-3 and TRBJ1-1; a weak D match, TRBD1 (6 bases). The CDR3 covers 14 residues. Trimming pared 4 bases from V and 1 base from J, leaving 10 bases between. Per germline, CDR1 ENHRY and CDR2 SYGVKD. The CDR3 loop is CAISAGTSNTEAFF. In nucleotides, the CDR3 is TGTGCCATCAGTGCCGGGACATCGAACACTGAAGCTTTCTTT.

In this sample, this clone turned up a few times. The chain couples TRBV10-3 to TRBJ2-7, with 9 bases fitting TRBD2. CDR1 ENHRY and CDR2 SYGVKD come from the germline V gene. The trim removed 6 bases at V and 2 bases at J, leaving 2 bases unmatched. This CDR3 region has 13 residues. CDR3 loop: CAISLAGPYEQYF. CDR3 nucleotide sequence: TGTGCCATCAGCCTAGCGGGGCCCTACGAGCAGTACTTC.

The chain carries TRBV27 and TRBJ1-1; D remains unclear. The V and J ends lost 1 base and 1 base respectively, with 4 bases between them. The CDR3 contains 13 residues. Per germline, CDR1 MNHEY and CDR2 SMNVEV (reference sequence). The CDR3 loop reads CASSLFRNTEAFF. The DNA of the CDR3 is TGTGCCAGCAGTTTATTCAGGAACACTGAAGCTTTCTTT.

A few counts support this clone. The chain employs TRBV9 and TRBJ2-5, with a possible D match to TRBD2 (6 bases). Germline V gene sequence: CDR1 SGDLS, CDR2 YYNGEE. The CDR3 consists of 15 residues. Trimming took 0 bases from V and 2 from J, leaving 11 bases between them. The CDR3 region has the DNA TGTGCCAGCAGCGTAGCGGACCGGGGGCAAGAGACCCAGTACTTC. Amino acids: CASSVADRGQETQYF.

The chain carries TRBV4-1 and TRBJ1-5; weak D call: TRBD1 (5 bases). Trimming stripped 0 bases from V and 0 bases from J, with 15 bases between. There are 18 residues in the CDR3. CDR1 is MGHRA and CDR2 is YSYEKL in the germline V gene. The CDR3 sequence: CASSQDDPQGYSNQPQHF. Written as DNA, the CDR3 is TGCGCCAGCAGCCAAGATGATCCCCAGGGTTATAGCAATCAGCCCCAGCATTTT.

The rearrangement links TRBV4-1 to TRBJ1-2; weak D call: TRBD1 (5 bases). CDR3 length: 13 amino acids. V lost 1 base to trimming and J lost 6 bases, with 9 bases between them. Germline values: CDR1 MGHRA, CDR2 YSYEKL. CDR3 bases: TGCGCCAGCAGCCAAGTGGAAGGGGATGGCTACACCTTC. Translated: CASSQVEGDGYTF.